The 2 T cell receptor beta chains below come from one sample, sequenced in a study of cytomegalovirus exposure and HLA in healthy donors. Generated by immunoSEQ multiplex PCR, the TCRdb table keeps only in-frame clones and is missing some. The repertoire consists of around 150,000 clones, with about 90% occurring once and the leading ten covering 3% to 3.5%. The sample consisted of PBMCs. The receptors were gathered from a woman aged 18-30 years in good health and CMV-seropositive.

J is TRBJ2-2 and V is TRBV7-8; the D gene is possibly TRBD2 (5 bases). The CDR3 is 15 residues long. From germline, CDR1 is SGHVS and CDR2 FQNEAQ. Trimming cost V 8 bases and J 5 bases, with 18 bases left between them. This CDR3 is CASDEAGSLTGELFF. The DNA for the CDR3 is TGTGCCAGCGATGAGGCGGGTTCGCTGACCGGGGAGCTGTTTTTT.

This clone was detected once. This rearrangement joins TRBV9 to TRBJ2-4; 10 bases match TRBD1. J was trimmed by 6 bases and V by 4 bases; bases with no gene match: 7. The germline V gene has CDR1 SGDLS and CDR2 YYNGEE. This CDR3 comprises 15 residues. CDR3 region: CASSSPGQGSNIQYF. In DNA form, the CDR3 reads TGTGCCAGCAGCTCACCGGGACAGGGGTCAAACATTCAGTACTTC.